Below, 12 T cell receptor beta chains from the same sample are listed, as sequenced in a study of cytomegalovirus exposure and HLA in healthy donors. The PCR was carried out with 60 Vbeta primers and 13 Jbeta primers. Here immunoSEQ multiplex PCR was the method, and the copy in TCRdb shows in-frame clones only, minus some. The table has about 120,000 clones, about 10% seen once; the top ten hold roughly 4.2%. The sequenced sample consisted of PBMCs. The receptors stem from a woman aged 18 to 35 in good health and CMV-seropositive.

DNA for the CDR3: TGTGCCAGCAGCCAGGGCCGTACTCGCACAGAGACCCAGTACTTC. Its translation: CASSQGRTRTETQYF. This rearrangement joins TRBV14 to TRBJ2-5; D not resolved. The CDR3 consists of 15 residues. The germline gives CDR1 SGHDN, CDR2 FVKESK. Deletions cut 3 bases from V and 4 bases from J, with 15 bases between. The full variable domain, with the rest looked up from reference TRBV14 and TRBJ2-5, is EAGVTQFPSHSVIEKGQTVTLRCDPISGHDNLYWYRRVMGKEIKFLLHFVKESKQDESGMPNNRFLAERTGGTYSTLKVQPAELEDSGVYFCASSQGRTRTETQYFGPGTRLLVL.

The chain couples TRBV10-3 to TRBJ1-5; D is undetermined. The CDR3 has 14 residues. Germline CDR1 reads ENHRY; CDR2 reads SYGVKD. The ends were cut back, 4 bases at V and 0 bases at J, with 7 bases in the middle. CDR3 loop: CAISAGGSNQPQHF. The CDR3 DNA follows: TGTGCCATCAGTGCGGGTGGTAGCAATCAGCCCCAGCATTTT.

The rearrangement uses TRBV30 and TRBJ1-2; D not certain. V dropped 0 bases and J dropped 6 bases, with 8 bases sitting between them. The CDR3 extends over 12 amino acids. Per germline, CDR1 GTSNPN and CDR2 SVGIG (reference sequence). CDR3 coding DNA: TGTGCCTGGAGTGTTAGTATAAATGGCTACACCTTC. Translation: CAWSVSINGYTF.

This clone was seen only a few times. This sequence joins TRBV4-1 and TRBJ2-1; 8 nucleotides align to TRBD2. The J segment lost 8 bases and the V segment lost 4 bases, leaving 7 bases of the junction unmatched. Looked up from germline, CDR1 is MGHRA and CDR2 is YSYEKL. This CDR3 has 14 residues. DNA of the CDR3: TGCGCCAGCAGCCCCCAGAGCGGGAGTGATGAGCAGTTCTTC. The encoded protein is CASSPQSGSDEQFF.

V is TRBV19 and J is TRBJ1-5; D is unclear. The V and J ends lost 5 bases and 10 bases respectively, with 9 bases between them. The germline V gene has CDR1 LNHDA and CDR2 SQIVND (reference sequence). CDR3 length: 11 residues. The CDR3 sequence: CASSLAGPQHF. The CDR3 coding sequence is TGTGCCAGTAGTTTGGCGGGACCCCAGCATTTT.

The chain recombines TRBV28 with TRBJ2-2, with no clear D. Trimming took off 5 bases at V and 4 bases at J, with 8 bases between the two ends. The germline CDR1 and CDR2 sequences are MDHEN and SYDVKM. This CDR3 spans 13 amino acids. The CDR3 protein is CASSPSSTGELFF. The CDR3 coding sequence is TGTGCCAGCAGTCCAAGTAGCACCGGGGAGCTGTTTTTT.

The genes are TRBV6-1 and TRBJ2-3; 7 positions match TRBD2. V was clipped by 4 bases and J by 2 bases; unmatched bases: 6. This CDR3 is built from 15 residues. CDR1 MNHNS and CDR2 SASEGT come from the germline V gene. CDR3 region: CASSASSGLTDTQYF. The CDR3 DNA reads TGTGCCAGCAGTGCGTCTAGCGGCCTCACAGATACGCAGTATTTT.

Notes on this clone: At one end, the junction sequence differs from germline, possibly due to a read error. Distinct nucleotide sequences in the sample also encode this CDR3. The chain combines TRBV6-1 with TRBJ1-5, with unresolved D. Germline V lookup: CDR1 MNHNS, CDR2 SASEGT. There are 15 residues in the CDR3. Here the CDR3 DNA reads TGCGCCAGCAGTGATATTAGTCAAGTATGGCAGCCCCAGCATTTT. Translation: CASSDISQVWQPQHF.

The CDR3 spells CASSTRPRSGLAGVLDTQYF. CDR3 coding DNA: TGTGCCAGCAGCACCCGCCCACGATCAGGGCTAGCGGGAGTTTTAGATACGCAGTATTTT. This chain connects TRBV7-8 to TRBJ2-3, with 10 bases identical to TRBD2. Trimming at V came to 5 bases and at J to 5 bases, leaving 22 bases not matched to a gene. Germline V gene sequence: CDR1 SGHVS, CDR2 FQNEAQ. CDR3 size: 20 residues.

This clone was detected a few times. The rearrangement uses TRBV28 and TRBJ2-7; D ambiguous. Germline assignment: CDR1 MDHEN and CDR2 SYDVKM. Trimming stripped 6 bases from V and 3 bases from J, with 6 bases between. The CDR3 loop spans 11 amino acids. The CDR3 here is CASSGGYEQYF. The CDR3 nucleotides read TGTGCCAGCAGCGGCGGCTACGAGCAGTACTTC.

This clone has a handful of counts. V gene TRBV2 combines with J gene TRBJ1-2; 11 bases align to TRBD1. With V trimmed by 6 bases and J by 5 bases, 8 bases remained unmatched. Germline V gene lookup returns CDR1 SNHLY and CDR2 FYNNEI. The CDR3 sequence is 15 residues long. Here the CDR3 reads CASSRIGQGAYGYTF. The CDR3, as DNA: TGTGCCAGCAGCCGAATCGGACAGGGGGCGTATGGCTACACCTTC.

The chain has TRBV30 and TRBJ2-1, with D tentatively TRBD1 (6 bases). The CDR3 is 14 amino acids. Germline V CDR1 and CDR2: GTSNPN, SVGIG (reference sequence). V dropped 3 bases and J dropped 4 bases, with 13 bases sitting between them. CDR3 residues: CAWRARGTYNEQFF. The CDR3 nucleotides read TGTGCCTGGAGGGCCAGGGGCACTTACAATGAGCAGTTCTTC.